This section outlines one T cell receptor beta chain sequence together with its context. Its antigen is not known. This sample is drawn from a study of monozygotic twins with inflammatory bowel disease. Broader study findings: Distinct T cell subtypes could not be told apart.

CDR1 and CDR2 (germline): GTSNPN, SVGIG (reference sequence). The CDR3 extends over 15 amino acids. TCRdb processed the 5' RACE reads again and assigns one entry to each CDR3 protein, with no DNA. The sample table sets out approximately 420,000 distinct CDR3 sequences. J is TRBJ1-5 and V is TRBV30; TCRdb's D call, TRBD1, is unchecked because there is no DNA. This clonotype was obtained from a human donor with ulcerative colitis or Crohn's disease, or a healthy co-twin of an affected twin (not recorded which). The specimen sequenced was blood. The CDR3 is CAWSVGGFANQPQHF.